Sequencing of this TCR beta chain was carried out in a study of OX40 agonist ivuxolimab in advanced cancers. Produced via immunoSEQ multiplex PCR; TCRdb's table is partial and in-frame only. The repertoire holds about 58,000 clones, with 86% as singletons. The clonotype originates from an adult with an advanced solid tumor such as melanoma, head and neck, liver or kidney cancer. The sequencing used CD4+ or CD8+ T cells sorted from blood, collected in a trial of the OX40 agonist ivuxolimab.

The CDR3 DNA reads as TGCGCCAGCAGCTTGGGTTCCAGGCACAATGCCTACGAGCAGTACTTC. Translating it yields CASSLGSRHNAYEQYF. The chain has TRBV5-1 and TRBJ2-7; D not resolved. The V end was cut by 0 bases, the J end by 2 bases, with 15 bases between. Germline values: CDR1 SGHRS, CDR2 YFSETQ. There are 16 residues in the CDR3.